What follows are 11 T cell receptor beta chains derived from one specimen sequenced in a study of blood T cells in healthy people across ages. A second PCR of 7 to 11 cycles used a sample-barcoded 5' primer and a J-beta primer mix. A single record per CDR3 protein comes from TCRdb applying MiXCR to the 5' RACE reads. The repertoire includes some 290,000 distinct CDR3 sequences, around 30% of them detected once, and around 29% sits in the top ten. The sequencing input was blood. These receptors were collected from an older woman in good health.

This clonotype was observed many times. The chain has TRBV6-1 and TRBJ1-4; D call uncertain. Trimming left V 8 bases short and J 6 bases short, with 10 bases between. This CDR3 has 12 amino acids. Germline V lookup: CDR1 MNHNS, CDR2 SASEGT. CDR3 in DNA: TGTGCCAGCGGAGGACTTCATGAAAAACTGTTTTTT. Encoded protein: CASGGLHEKLFF.

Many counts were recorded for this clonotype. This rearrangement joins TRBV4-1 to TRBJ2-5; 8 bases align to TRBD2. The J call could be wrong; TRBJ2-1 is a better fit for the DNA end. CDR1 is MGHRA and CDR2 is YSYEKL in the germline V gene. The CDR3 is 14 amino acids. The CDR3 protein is CASRDGGRKVEQFF. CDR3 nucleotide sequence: TGCGCCAGCAGGGACGGCGGGAGGAAGGTTGAGCAGTTCTTC.

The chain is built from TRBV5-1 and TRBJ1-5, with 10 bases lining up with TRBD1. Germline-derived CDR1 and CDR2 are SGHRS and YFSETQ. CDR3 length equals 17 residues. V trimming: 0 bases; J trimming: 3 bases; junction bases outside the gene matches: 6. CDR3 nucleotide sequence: TGCGCCAGCAGCTTGGCTGGGACAGGGGACATCAATCAGCCCCAGCATTTT. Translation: CASSLAGTGDINQPQHF.

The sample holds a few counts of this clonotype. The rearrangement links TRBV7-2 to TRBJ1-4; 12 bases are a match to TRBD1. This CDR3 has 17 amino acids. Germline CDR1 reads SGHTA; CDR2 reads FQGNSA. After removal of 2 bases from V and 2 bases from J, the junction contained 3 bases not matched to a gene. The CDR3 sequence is CASSLRDRGRTNEKLFF. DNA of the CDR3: TGTGCCAGCAGCTTAAGGGACAGGGGGCGGACTAATGAAAAACTGTTTTTT. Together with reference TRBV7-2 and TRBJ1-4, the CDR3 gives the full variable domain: GAGVSQSPSNKVTEKGKDVELRCDPISGHTALYWYRQSLGQGLEFLIYFQGNSAPDKSGLPSDRFSAERTGGSVSTLTIQRTQQEDSAVYLCASSLRDRGRTNEKLFFGSGTQLSVL.

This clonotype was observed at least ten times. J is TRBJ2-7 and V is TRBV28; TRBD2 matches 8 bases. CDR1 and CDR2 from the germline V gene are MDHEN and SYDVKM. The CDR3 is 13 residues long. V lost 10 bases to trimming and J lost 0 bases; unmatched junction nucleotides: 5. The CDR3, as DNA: TGTGCCACCCTCAGCGGGAGCTCCTACGAGCAGTACTTC. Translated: CATLSGSSYEQYF.

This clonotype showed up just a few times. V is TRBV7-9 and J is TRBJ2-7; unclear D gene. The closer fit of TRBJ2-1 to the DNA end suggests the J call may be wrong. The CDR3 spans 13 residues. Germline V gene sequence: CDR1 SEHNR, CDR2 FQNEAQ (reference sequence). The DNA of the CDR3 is TGTGCCAGCAGCTTAGCGGGAATCCCGGAGCAGTTCTTC. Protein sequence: CASSLAGIPEQFF.

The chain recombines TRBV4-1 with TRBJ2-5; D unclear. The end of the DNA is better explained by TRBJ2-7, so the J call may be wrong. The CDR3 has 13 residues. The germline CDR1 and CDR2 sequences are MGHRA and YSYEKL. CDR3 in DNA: TGCGCCAGCAGCCAAGCGGACTCCTACGAGCAGTACTTC. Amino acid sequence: CASSQADSYEQYF.

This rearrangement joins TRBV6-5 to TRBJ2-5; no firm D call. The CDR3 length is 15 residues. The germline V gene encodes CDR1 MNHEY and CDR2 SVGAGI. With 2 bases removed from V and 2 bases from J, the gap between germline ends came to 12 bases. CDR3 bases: TGTGCCAGCAGTTACCGCCCCGCAAGGCAAGAGACCCAGTACTTC. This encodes CASSYRPARQETQYF.

The CDR3 DNA sequence: TGTGCCAGCAGACCCGGGTGGGCCCGAGGGGGCACTGAAGCTTTCTTT. This gives the protein CASRPGWARGGTEAFF. This chain connects TRBV6-5 to TRBJ1-1, with a possible D match to TRBD1 (6 bases). CDR1 is MNHEY and CDR2 is SVGAGI in the germline V gene. V was cut by 6 bases and J by 4 bases, with 21 bases left in between. The CDR3 is 16 amino acids.

The DNA for the CDR3 is TGTGCCAGTACTTATAGGAGACAGGGGGGCTATGGCTACACCTTC. This gives the protein CASTYRRQGGYGYTF. The chain has TRBV19 and TRBJ1-2, with 9 bases lining up with TRBD1. Unmatched junction bases numbered 10, after V lost 7 bases and J lost 4 bases. Germline lookup yields CDR1 LNHDA and CDR2 SQIVND (reference sequence). The CDR3 runs to 15 residues.

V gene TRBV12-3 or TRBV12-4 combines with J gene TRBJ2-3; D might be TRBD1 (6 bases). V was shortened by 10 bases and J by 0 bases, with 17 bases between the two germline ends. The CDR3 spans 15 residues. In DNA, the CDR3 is TGTGCCATAGGGGCCCGAACAGGGAGCACAGATACGCAGTATTTT. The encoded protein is CAIGARTGSTDTQYF.